The 4 T cell receptor beta chains reported below all come from one sample, sequenced in a study of cytomegalovirus exposure and HLA in healthy donors. The PCR employed 60 Vbeta primers together with 13 Jbeta primers. Produced via immunoSEQ multiplex PCR; TCRdb's table is partial and in-frame only. The sample contains 65,000 to 80,000 clones, 74% of which appear only once. The sample was PBMCs. The source of these receptors is a man aged 35 to 55 in good health and CMV-seropositive.

CDR3 in amino acids: CASSFRGEDSPLHF. The CDR3 DNA reads TGTGCCAGCAGCTTTCGCGGGGAGGATTCACCCCTCCACTTT. J is TRBJ1-6 and V is TRBV7-2; D call uncertain. Trimming cost V 3 bases and J 8 bases, with 11 bases left between them. The CDR3 totals 14 residues. CDR1 and CDR2 from the germline V gene are SGHTA and FQGNSA.

V is TRBV19 and J is TRBJ1-5; 8 bases map to TRBD1. The CDR3 totals 15 residues. CDR1 and CDR2 from the germline V gene are LNHDA and SQIVND (reference sequence). V gave up 5 bases and J gave up 5 bases; unmatched junction bases: 8. The CDR3: CASSLGQGLHQPQHF. For the CDR3, the DNA is TGTGCCAGTAGTCTAGGACAGGGATTGCATCAGCCCCAGCATTTT.

J is TRBJ1-6 and V is TRBV5-5, with 7 bases fitting TRBD1. Per germline, CDR1 SGHKS and CDR2 YYEKEE (reference sequence). The CDR3 runs 16 residues. V trimming: 1 base; J trimming: 7 bases; junction bases outside the gene matches: 8. The chain's CDR3 is CASSLNPTGTNSPLHF. Here the CDR3 DNA reads TGTGCCAGCAGCTTGAATCCGACAGGGACAAATTCACCCCTCCACTTT.

V usage is TRBV7-6 and J usage is TRBJ2-7; possible D gene TRBD2, 5 bases. V gave up 3 bases and J gave up 0 bases, with 15 bases separating them. The germline CDR1 and CDR2 sequences are SGHVS and FNYEAQ. The CDR3 runs to 16 residues. DNA of the CDR3: TGTGCCAGCAGCTTCGGAGGCGCCCAGAGCTCCTACGAGCAGTACTTC. Encoded protein: CASSFGGAQSSYEQYF.